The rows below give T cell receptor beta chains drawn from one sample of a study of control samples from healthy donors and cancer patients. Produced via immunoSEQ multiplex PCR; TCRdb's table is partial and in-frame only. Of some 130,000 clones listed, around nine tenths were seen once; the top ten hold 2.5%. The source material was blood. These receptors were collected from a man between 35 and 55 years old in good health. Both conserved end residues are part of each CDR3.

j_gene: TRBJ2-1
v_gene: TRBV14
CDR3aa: CASSQNGQGKEQFF

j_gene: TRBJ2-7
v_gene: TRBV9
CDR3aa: CASSDRDTSYEQYF

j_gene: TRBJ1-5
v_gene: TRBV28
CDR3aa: CASSLYGVGNQPQHF

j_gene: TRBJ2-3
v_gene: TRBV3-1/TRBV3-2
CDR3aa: CASSFQADTQYF

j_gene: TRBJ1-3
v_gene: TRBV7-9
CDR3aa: CASSHPPGLRGNSGNTIYF

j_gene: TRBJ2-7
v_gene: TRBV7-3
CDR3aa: CASSPISYEQYF

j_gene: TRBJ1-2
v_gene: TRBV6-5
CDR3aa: CASSSPGQTNYGYTF

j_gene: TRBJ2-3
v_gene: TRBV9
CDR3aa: CASSVGQGAGGTDTQYF

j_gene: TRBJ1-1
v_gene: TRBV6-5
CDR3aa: CATIQGFMTEAFF

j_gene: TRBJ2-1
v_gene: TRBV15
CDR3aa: CATSSATAISYNEQFF

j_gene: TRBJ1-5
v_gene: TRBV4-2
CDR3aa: CASSQVALLSNQPQHF

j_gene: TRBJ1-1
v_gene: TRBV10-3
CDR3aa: CAISETQGGNTEAFF

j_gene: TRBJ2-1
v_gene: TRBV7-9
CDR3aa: CASTRDSYNEQFF

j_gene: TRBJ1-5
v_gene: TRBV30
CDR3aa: CAWSVGGDQPQHF

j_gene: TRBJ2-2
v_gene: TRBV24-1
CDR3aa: CATSIGAPRIGELFF

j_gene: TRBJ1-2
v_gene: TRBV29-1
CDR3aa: CSVEDTGGWGYTF

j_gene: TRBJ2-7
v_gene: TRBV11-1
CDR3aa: CASSLVGTGVVYEQYF

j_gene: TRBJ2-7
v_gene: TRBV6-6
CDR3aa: CASSIRGYEQYF

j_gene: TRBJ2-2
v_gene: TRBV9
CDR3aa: CASSARDGTGVTGELFF

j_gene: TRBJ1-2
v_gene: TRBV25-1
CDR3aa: CASHSGNYGYTF

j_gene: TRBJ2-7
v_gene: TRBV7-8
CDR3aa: CASRDRSYEQYF

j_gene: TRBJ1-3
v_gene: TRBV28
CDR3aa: CASSFRVSVGTIYF

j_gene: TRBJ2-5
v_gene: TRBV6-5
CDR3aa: CASSPRDHEDTQYF

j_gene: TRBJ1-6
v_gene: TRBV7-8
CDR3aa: CASSRDISNSPLHF

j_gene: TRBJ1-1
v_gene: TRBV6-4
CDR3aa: CASSPGPRHGGNTEAFF

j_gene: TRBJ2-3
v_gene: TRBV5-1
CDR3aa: CASSLALNTDTQYF

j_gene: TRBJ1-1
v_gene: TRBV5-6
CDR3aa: CASSFNLFTEAFF

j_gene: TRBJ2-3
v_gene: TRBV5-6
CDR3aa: CASSLGLITDTQYF

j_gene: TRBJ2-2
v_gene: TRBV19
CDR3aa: CASSSQGVGELFF

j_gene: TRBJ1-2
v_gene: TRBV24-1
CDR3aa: CAKYGYTF

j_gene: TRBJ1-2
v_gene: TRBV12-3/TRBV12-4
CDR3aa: CASSLRGREGYTF

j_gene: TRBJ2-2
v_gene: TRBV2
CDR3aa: CASSEALRRANTGELFF

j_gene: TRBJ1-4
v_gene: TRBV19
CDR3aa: CASRQGAAVEGKLFF

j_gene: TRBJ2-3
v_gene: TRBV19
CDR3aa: CASSIVGVAPDTQYF

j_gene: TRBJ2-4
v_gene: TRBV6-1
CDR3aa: CASSERQGLNIQYF

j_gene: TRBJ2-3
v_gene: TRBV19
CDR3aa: CASTKGSRTDTQYF

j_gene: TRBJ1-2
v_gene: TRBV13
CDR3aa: CASSRVRETYTF

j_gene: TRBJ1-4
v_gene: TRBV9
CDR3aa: CASSPVSLMNEKLFF

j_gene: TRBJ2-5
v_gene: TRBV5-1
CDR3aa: CASSAGGGGETQYF

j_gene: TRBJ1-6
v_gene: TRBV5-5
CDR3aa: CASSLAVLTEMDSPLHF

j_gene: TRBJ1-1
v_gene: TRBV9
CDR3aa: CASSSLTGEAFF

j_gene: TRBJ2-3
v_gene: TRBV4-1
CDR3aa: CASSQGRYTDTQYF

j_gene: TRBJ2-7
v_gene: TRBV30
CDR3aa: CAWSALRGTSGGPSSYEQYF

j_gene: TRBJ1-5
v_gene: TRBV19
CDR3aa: CATATGLFQPQHF

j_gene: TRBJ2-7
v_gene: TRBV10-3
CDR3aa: CASARGYEQYF

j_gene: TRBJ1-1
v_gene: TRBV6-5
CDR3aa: CASIPFRGTNTEAFF

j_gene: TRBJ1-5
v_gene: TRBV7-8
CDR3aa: CASSRTAVSNQPQHF

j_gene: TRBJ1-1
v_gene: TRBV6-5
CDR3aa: CAGGYSWADTEAFF

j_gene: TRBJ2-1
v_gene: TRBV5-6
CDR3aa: CASSPDAPAYNEQFF

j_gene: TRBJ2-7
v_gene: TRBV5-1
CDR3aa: CASSLALGQPYEQYF

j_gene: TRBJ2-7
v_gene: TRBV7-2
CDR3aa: CASGKSGTSASYEQYF

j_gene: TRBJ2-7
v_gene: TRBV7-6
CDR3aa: CASSLGQGALAYEQYF

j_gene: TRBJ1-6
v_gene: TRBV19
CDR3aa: CASSLGTANSPLHF

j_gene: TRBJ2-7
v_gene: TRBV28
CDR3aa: CASKDTEQYF

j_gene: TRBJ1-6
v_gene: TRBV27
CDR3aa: CASSFRDRASSYNSPLHF

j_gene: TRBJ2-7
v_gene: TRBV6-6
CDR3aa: CASSYQITYEQYF

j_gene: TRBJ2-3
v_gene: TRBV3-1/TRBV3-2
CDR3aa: CASSQGTSDTQYF

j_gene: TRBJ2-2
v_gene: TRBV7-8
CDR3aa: CASSLGTGAGELFF

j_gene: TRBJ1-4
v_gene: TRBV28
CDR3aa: CASSQYTGGYNEKLFF

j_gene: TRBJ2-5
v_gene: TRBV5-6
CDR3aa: CASSLGGWETQYF